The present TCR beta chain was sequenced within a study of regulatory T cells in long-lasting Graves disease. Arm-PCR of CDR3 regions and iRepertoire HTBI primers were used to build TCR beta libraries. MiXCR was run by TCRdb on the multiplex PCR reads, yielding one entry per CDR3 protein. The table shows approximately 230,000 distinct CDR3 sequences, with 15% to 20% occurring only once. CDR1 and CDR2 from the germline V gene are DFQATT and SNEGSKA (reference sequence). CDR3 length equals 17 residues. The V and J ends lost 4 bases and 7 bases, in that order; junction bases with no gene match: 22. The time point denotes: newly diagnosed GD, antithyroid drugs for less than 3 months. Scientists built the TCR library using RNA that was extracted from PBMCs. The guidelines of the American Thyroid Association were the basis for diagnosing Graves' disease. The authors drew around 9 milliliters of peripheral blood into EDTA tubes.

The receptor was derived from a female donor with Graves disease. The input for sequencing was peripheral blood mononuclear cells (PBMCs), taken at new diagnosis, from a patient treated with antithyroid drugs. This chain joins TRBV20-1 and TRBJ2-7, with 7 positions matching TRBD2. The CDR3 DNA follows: TGCAGTGCTACTCCCATCGGCAGCGGGACTAAGAATCGGGAGCAGTACTTC. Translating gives CSATPIGSGTKNREQYF.